One and the same sample provided the 25 T cell receptor beta chains below, sequenced in a study of CD8 T cells in Susac syndrome. Reverse transcription of roughly 0.5 to 1 ug RNA was performed with random hexamers. A single record per CDR3 protein comes from TCRdb applying MiXCR to the immunoSEQ multiplex PCR reads. The repertoire includes hundreds of thousands of distinct CDR3 sequences, about 96% of them detected once, and about 0.1% sits in the top ten. The sample consisted of CD4+ T cells from PBMCs. The receptors come from a human donor with Susac syndrome.

The chain combines TRBV20-1 with TRBJ2-5; 7 positions agree with TRBD1. This CDR3 is 14 amino acids long. In germline, CDR1 is DFQATT, CDR2 SNEGSKA (reference sequence). J was trimmed by 2 bases and V by 5 bases; bases with no gene match: 8. CDR3 nucleotides: TGCAGTGCTTTCGACAGGGCCCGACAAGAGACCCAGTACTTC. Translation: CSAFDRARQETQYF.

The CDR3 sequence is CASATLTDTQYF. The CDR3 bases are TGTGCCAGCGCGACTTTAACAGATACGCAGTATTTT. The V and J genes are TRBV2 and TRBJ2-3; D ambiguous. Per germline, CDR1 SNHLY and CDR2 FYNNEI. This CDR3 region has 12 residues. Trimming cost V 8 bases and J 3 bases, with 9 bases left between them.

V and J are TRBV23-1 and TRBJ2-7; possibly TRBD2 for D (6 bases). TRBV23-1 is sorted into the ORF group, with uncertain function. The CDR3 contains 13 residues. With 7 bases removed from V and 3 bases from J, the gap between germline ends came to 13 bases. In DNA form, the CDR3 reads TGCGCCAGCACCCAAGGAGGGAACTACGAGCAGTACTTC. It translates to CASTQGGNYEQYF.

V and J are TRBV11-2 and TRBJ2-1; D may be TRBD2 (6 bases). V lost 8 bases, J lost 6 bases, and 20 bases lay in between. From germline, CDR1 is SGHAT and CDR2 FQNNGV. This CDR3 has 15 residues. The CDR3 DNA sequence: TGTGCCAGCGCCCTTGAGGGCACTAGCTTCAATGAGCAGTTCTTC. It yields the protein CASALEGTSFNEQFF. Full variable domain (outside the CDR3, taken from reference TRBV11-2 and TRBJ2-1): EAGVAQSPRYKIIEKRQSVAFWCNPISGHATLYWYQQILGQGPKLLIQFQNNGVVDDSQLPKDRFSAERLKGVDSTLKIQPAKLEDSAVYLCASALEGTSFNEQFFGPGTRLTVL.

The chain links TRBV7-9 to TRBJ2-5; no firm D call. The CDR3 extends over 13 amino acids. Between the trimmed V and J ends, which lost 5 bases and 3 bases, there was a span of 10 bases. CDR1 SEHNR and CDR2 FQNEAQ come from the germline V gene (reference sequence). The CDR3 protein is CASSRNYKETQYF. CDR3 coding DNA: TGTGCCAGCAGCCGAAACTACAAAGAGACCCAGTACTTC.

The CDR3 spells CASSDKGSNQPQHF. As DNA, the CDR3 is TGTGCCAGCAGTGATAAGGGGAGCAATCAGCCCCAGCATTTT. This chain joins TRBV2 and TRBJ1-5; possibly TRBD1 for D (5 bases). Germline CDR1 is SNHLY and CDR2 is FYNNEI. V gave up 3 bases and J gave up 1 base, with 7 bases separating them. This CDR3 comprises 14 residues.

The rearrangement joins TRBV7-2 to TRBJ2-3; D perhaps matches TRBD2 (5 bases). Germline V gene data show CDR1 as SGHTA and CDR2 as FQGNSA. The CDR3 has 16 amino acids. V lost 2 bases, J lost 0 bases, and 12 bases lay in between. The CDR3 DNA is TGTGCCAGCAGCTTAAGACCAAGCGGTAGCACAGATACGCAGTATTTT. Translating it yields CASSLRPSGSTDTQYF.

The chain couples TRBV6-5 to TRBJ2-2; TRBD2 matches at 7 bases. Unmatched junction bases numbered 19, after V lost 2 bases and J lost 4 bases. CDR1 is MNHEY and CDR2 is SVGAGI in the germline V gene. The CDR3 loop spans 20 amino acids. The CDR3 protein is CASSYGGSNPPVPGTGELFF. In DNA form, the CDR3 reads TGTGCCAGCAGTTACGGCGGGAGTAATCCCCCCGTTCCTGGCACCGGGGAGCTGTTTTTT.

The V gene is TRBV30, the J gene TRBJ1-1; tentative D call: TRBD1 (5 bases). Germline V lookup: CDR1 GTSNPN, CDR2 SVGIG (reference sequence). Trimming shortened V by 4 bases and J by 6 bases, and 9 bases separated the two germline ends. The CDR3 runs to 11 residues. Here the CDR3 reads CAWIRVSEAFF. CDR3 sequence (DNA): TGTGCCTGGATCAGGGTTTCTGAAGCTTTCTTT.

The V gene is TRBV20-1, the J gene TRBJ1-5, with no clear D. Trimming took 3 bases from V and 1 from J, leaving 4 bases between them. The germline gives CDR1 DFQATT, CDR2 SNEGSKA (reference sequence). CDR3 length: 12 amino acids. The CDR3 region is CSASLSNQPQHF. CDR3 bases: TGCAGTGCTAGTTTGAGCAATCAGCCCCAGCATTTT.

This chain uses TRBV20-1 with TRBJ2-3, with 12 bases lining up with TRBD2. Germline V gives CDR1 DFQATT, CDR2 SNEGSKA (reference sequence). CDR3 length: 17 amino acids. The trim removed 6 bases at V and 2 bases at J, leaving 12 bases unmatched. CDR3 residues: CSAQKWTSGTPTDTQYF. The CDR3 nucleotides read TGCAGTGCACAGAAGTGGACTAGCGGGACCCCCACAGATACGCAGTATTTT.

The CDR3 nucleotides are TGTGCCAGCAGCTTCCCTGGTAGCAATCAGCCCCAGCATTTT. Protein: CASSFPGSNQPQHF. The chain is built from TRBV3-1 and TRBJ1-5, with unresolved D. This CDR3 contains 14 residues. Germline V gene lookup returns CDR1 LGHDT and CDR2 YNNKEL (reference sequence). V shed 5 bases and J shed 0 bases, with 8 bases lying between them.

The rearrangement links TRBV15 to TRBJ2-2; D perhaps matches TRBD1 (6 bases). The CDR3 is 14 amino acids. The V end was cut by 1 base, the J end by 5 bases, with 8 bases between. Germline lookup yields CDR1 LNHNV and CDR2 YYDKDF (reference sequence). The DNA of the CDR3 is TGTGCCACCAGCAGAGGACAGGAAACCGGGGAGCTGTTTTTT. Its protein product is CATSRGQETGELFF.

The V and J genes are TRBV12-3 or TRBV12-4 and TRBJ2-5, with 8 positions matching TRBD2. J was trimmed by 2 bases and V by 7 bases; bases with no gene match: 3. CDR3 length equals 13 residues. The CDR3 region is CASTGGWQETQYF. CDR3 bases: TGTGCCAGCACGGGGGGGTGGCAAGAGACCCAGTACTTC.

This clonotype appeared a few times. The gene calls are TRBV4-2 and TRBJ2-7; a possible D gene is TRBD1 (6 bases). V lost 8 bases and J 1 base, leaving 9 bases between the germline ends. The CDR3 runs 12 residues. CDR1 is LGHNA and CDR2 is YNFKEQ in the germline V gene. In DNA, the CDR3 is TGTGCCAGCCGCGGACAGTCCTACGAGCAGTACTTC. Its protein is CASRGQSYEQYF.

In this sample, this clonotype turned up once. This chain links TRBV5-1 with TRBJ2-1, with 12 bases that match TRBD1. The CDR3 is 23 amino acids. J lost 4 bases, V lost 1 base, and 24 bases had no gene match. CDR1 and CDR2 (germline): SGHRS, YFSETQ. The CDR3, as DNA: TGCGCCAGCAGCTTGCCCCTATTACCCTCCGGGACAGGGGGCGCCGGACATTACAATGAGCAGTTCTTC. This gives the protein CASSLPLLPSGTGGAGHYNEQFF.

This chain joins TRBV18 and TRBJ2-5; tentatively, D is TRBD1 (6 bases). V was cut by 10 bases and J by 4 bases, with 31 bases left in between. This CDR3 comprises 18 residues. In germline, CDR1 is KGHSH, CDR2 LQKENI. The CDR3 sequence is CATKLGPEGERIGETQYF. DNA for the CDR3: TGTGCCACCAAGCTCGGCCCAGAGGGGGAAAGGATAGGAGAGACCCAGTACTTC.

The V and J genes are TRBV5-8 and TRBJ1-4, with D hard to call. Germline CDR1 is SGHTS and CDR2 is YDEGEE. The V end lost 0 bases, the J end lost 8 bases, and 11 bases lay between the germline ends. The CDR3 covers 14 residues. CDR3 in amino acids: CASSLGSKGEKLFF. The CDR3 DNA follows: TGTGCCAGCAGCTTGGGGAGTAAAGGAGAAAAACTGTTTTTT.

The rearrangement joins TRBV29-1 to TRBJ2-7; D may be TRBD1 (6 bases). The V gene's germline CDR1 is SQVTM and CDR2 ANQGSEA. This CDR3 comprises 16 residues. The ends were cut back, 4 bases at V and 7 bases at J, with 26 bases in the middle. The CDR3 sequence: CSVGWFQGLVIWEQYF. CDR3 coding DNA: TGCAGCGTTGGTTGGTTTCAGGGGTTGGTTATTTGGGAGCAGTACTTC.

This chain joins TRBV20-1 and TRBJ1-1; no clear D. Trimming shortened V by 5 bases and J by 2 bases, and 3 bases separated the two germline ends. The length of the CDR3 is 10 residues. Germline V CDR1 and CDR2: DFQATT, SNEGSKA (reference sequence). The CDR3 reads CSAPNTEAFF. The DNA of the CDR3 is TGCAGTGCTCCAAACACTGAAGCTTTCTTT.

Written as DNA, the CDR3 is TGTGCCAGCAGCCACCCGGGGGCTGAAGCTTTCTTT. Encoded protein: CASSHPGAEAFF. The gene calls are TRBV11-2 and TRBJ1-1; D perhaps matches TRBD1 (5 bases). There are 12 residues in the CDR3. The germline gives CDR1 SGHAT, CDR2 FQNNGV. The V end lost 5 bases, the J end lost 6 bases, and 10 bases lay between the germline ends.

This rearrangement joins TRBV7-9 to TRBJ2-3; D might be TRBD2 (5 bases). Germline V gene lookup returns CDR1 SEHNR and CDR2 FQNEAQ (reference sequence). Trimming removed 7 bases at V and 4 bases at J, with 15 bases between. The CDR3 extends over 14 amino acids. CDR3 in amino acids: CASTYVGVPDTQYF. In nucleotides, the CDR3 is TGTGCCAGCACCTACGTGGGAGTCCCAGATACGCAGTATTTT.

This rearrangement joins TRBV12-3 or TRBV12-4 to TRBJ2-4, with TRBD2 as a possible D gene (5 bases). V dropped 5 bases and J dropped 7 bases, with 18 bases sitting between them. This CDR3 comprises 15 residues. CDR3 sequence (DNA): TGTGCCAGCAGTCGCCTTGTTTTGGAGCGGAACATTCAGTACTTC. It specifies CASSRLVLERNIQYF.

With respect to this clonotype: At one of its ends the junction is not consistent with the germline gene, which may arise from a read error. V and J are TRBV7-7 and TRBJ2-2, with D maybe TRBD1 (6 bases). The CDR3 spans 15 residues. Per the germline V gene, CDR1 is SSHAT and CDR2 is FNYEAQ (reference sequence). The CDR3 loop reads CASSVGTPNTGELFF. CDR3 coding DNA: TGTGCTAGCAGCGTCGGGACACCAAACACCGGGGAGCTGTTTTTT.

The genes are TRBV15 and TRBJ2-5, with 9 bases that match TRBD1. In germline, CDR1 is LNHNV, CDR2 YYDKDF (reference sequence). The CDR3 runs to 16 residues. V lost 8 bases, J lost 5 bases, and 15 bases stayed unmatched. The chain's CDR3 is CATLPSTGGRRETQYF. CDR3 nucleotide sequence: TGTGCCACCCTCCCCTCGACAGGGGGGCGTCGGGAGACCCAGTACTTC.